This T cell receptor (beta chain) was profiled in a study of blood T cell repertoires in COVID-19. On the study more broadly: The United States, Italy and Spain provided the acute and convalescent COVID-19 samples.

The cohort comprised adults aged 18 to 89 years residing in 24 US areas. Trimming removed 5 bases from V and 4 bases from J, with 9 bases in between. Germline CDR1 and CDR2: LNHDA and SQIVND (reference sequence). The CDR3 loop spans 12 amino acids. In the study's own analysis: Researchers report that nucleated cell counts were estimated from reference gene primer amplification. Clones were sequenced by immunoSEQ multiplex PCR, and TCRdb holds only the in-frame ones, with some missing. Clone size and the V and J calls come from that table; the DNA yielded D and trimming. This sample carries about 400,000 clones, 87% of them seen once, and the ten largest clones take nearly 2%.

The sample taken for sequencing was PBMCs or T cells enriched from blood (not recorded which). This TCR derives from a woman aged 18-29 years with acute COVID-19. The V call is TRBV19, the J call TRBJ2-7; D uncertain. CDR3 loop: CASSSWQYEQYF. The CDR3 DNA reads as TGTGCCAGTAGTTCGTGGCAGTACGAGCAGTACTTC.